This T cell receptor (beta chain) stems from a study of blood T cells in healthy people across ages. The CDR3 has 14 amino acids. PCR was performed a second time for 7 to 11 cycles using a sample-barcoded 5' primer and a J-beta primer mix. Unique molecular identifiers of 12 random nucleotides labeled each cDNA. Each CDR3 protein gets one entry after TCRdb re-called the 5' RACE reads with MiXCR. The sample consists of approximately 800,000 distinct CDR3 sequences, over 45% of them appearing once. Peripheral blood from each donor was collected in a volume of about 10 milliliters. Concerning this clonotype itself: No antigen is known for it.

General study points: Unknown donor CMV status possibly confounded expanded clonotype changes.

The receptor comes from a man aged 25 to 40 in good health. The sample comprised blood. The J gene is TRBJ2-4, the V gene TRBV12-3 or TRBV12-4; 7 bases fit TRBD2. Near its end, the DNA agrees better with TRBJ2-7, so the J call may be wrong. In DNA, the CDR3 is TGTGCCAGCAGTCCTAGCGGATTCACCTACGAGCAGTACTTC. This sequence encodes CASSPSGFTYEQYF.